This T cell receptor (beta chain) derives from a study of blood T cells in healthy people across ages. Sample-barcoded 5' priming and a J-beta primer mix drove a second PCR of about 7 to 11 cycles. One entry per CDR3 protein results from TCRdb running MiXCR on the 5' RACE reads. The sample carries some 320,000 distinct CDR3 sequences, roughly 29% recorded once. This CDR3 has 15 amino acids. Trimming pared 1 base from V and 6 bases from J, leaving 16 bases between. The germline V gene encodes CDR1 SEHNR and CDR2 FQNEAQ (reference sequence). The sequence was obtained from a woman aged 70 to 79 in good health. The genes are TRBV7-9 and TRBJ2-7; D not certain. The source material was blood. This chain's CDR3 is CASSLVGRPPLEQYF. For the CDR3, the DNA is TGTGCCAGCAGCTTAGTGGGCAGACCCCCTCTCGAGCAGTACTTC.